Below, 32 T cell receptor beta chains from the same sample are listed, as sequenced in a study of T cell repertoires in cytomegalovirus infection. In TCRdb, the reads were re-called with MiXCR into one record per CDR3 protein. The data hold about 46,000 distinct CDR3 sequences, with approximately 20% observed a single time. No antigens are known for them. Input material: PBMCs, sequenced either directly or after in vitro stimulation (not recorded which). The receptors originated from a human donor in good health (CMV status not recorded). Some clones in this sample may be carry-over from other donors' samples.

This rearrangement joins TRBV19 to TRBJ2-5; D is possibly TRBD1 (6 bases). The CDR3 spans 15 residues. V lost 0 bases to trimming and J lost 1 base, with 9 bases between them. CDR1 LNHDA and CDR2 SQIVND come from the germline V gene (reference sequence). This chain's CDR3 is CASSIERGSQETQYF. The CDR3 DNA is TGTGCCAGTAGTATAGAAAGGGGGTCCCAAGAGACCCAGTACTTC.

The chain recombines TRBV29-1 with TRBJ2-2; weak D call: TRBD1 (6 bases). The CDR3 has 13 amino acids. Germline assignment: CDR1 SQVTM and CDR2 ANQGSEA. Trimming took 5 bases from V and 6 from J, leaving 13 bases between them. This chain's CDR3 is CSVIHRVPGELFF. CDR3 sequence (DNA): TGCAGCGTTATCCACAGGGTACCCGGGGAGCTGTTTTTT.

Ten or more counts support this clonotype. CDR3 sequence (DNA): TGTGCCAGCAGTCACCCCGGGGGTGAGGCTTTCTTT. Its translation is CASSHPGGEAFF. The chain joins TRBV12-3 or TRBV12-4 to TRBJ1-1; the D gene is possibly TRBD1 (5 bases). There are 12 residues in the CDR3. Deletions cut 5 bases from V and 11 bases from J, with 15 bases between.

This clonotype was counted only a few times. The chain is built from TRBV5-5 and TRBJ1-1; 8 bases line up with TRBD1. The trim removed 2 bases at V and 5 bases at J, leaving 2 bases unmatched. There are 13 residues in the CDR3. Germline V gene sequence: CDR1 SGHKS, CDR2 YYEKEE (reference sequence). CDR3 DNA: TGTGCCAGCAGCTTCAGGGGGCTTACTGAAGCTTTCTTT. This encodes CASSFRGLTEAFF.

J is TRBJ2-7 and V is TRBV6-2 or TRBV6-3; D possibly matches TRBD1 or TRBD2 (5 bases each). The CDR3 sequence is 15 residues long. Germline V gene lookup returns CDR1 MNHEY and CDR2 SVGEGT. The V end was cut by 0 bases, the J end by 2 bases, with 11 bases between. CDR3 sequence: CASSYSGTEPYEQYF. The CDR3 DNA sequence: TGTGCCAGCAGTTACTCGGGGACCGAACCCTACGAGCAGTACTTC.

At least ten counts were recorded for this clonotype. This rearrangement joins TRBV7-8 to TRBJ2-3, with 7 positions matching TRBD2. Germline V CDR1 and CDR2: SGHVS, FQNEAQ. V lost 3 bases to trimming and J lost 0 bases; unmatched junction nucleotides: 6. The CDR3 is 16 residues long. This CDR3 is CASSFRGDASTDTQYF. CDR3 bases: TGTGCCAGCAGCTTCCGGGGGGACGCTAGCACAGATACGCAGTATTTT.

This clonotype was picked up a small number of times. CDR3 residues: CASSPHREPQHF. The CDR3 DNA reads as TGTGCCAGCAGCCCCCACAGGGAACCCCAGCATTTT. J is TRBJ1-5 and V is TRBV14; D perhaps matches TRBD1 (6 bases). Germline CDR1 is SGHDN and CDR2 is FVKESK. The CDR3 is 12 amino acids. Trimming took off 4 bases at V and 10 bases at J, with 11 bases between the two ends.

This clonotype showed up just a few times. This sequence joins TRBV19 and TRBJ2-2; D gene unclear. CDR1 is LNHDA and CDR2 is SQIVND in the germline V gene (reference sequence). V was trimmed by 6 bases and J by 3 bases, leaving 17 bases between them. This CDR3 is 16 amino acids long. The CDR3 sequence: CASRGIYSPYTGELFF. Written as DNA, the CDR3 is TGTGCCAGTAGGGGAATCTACTCTCCGTACACCGGGGAGCTGTTTTTT.

This clonotype appeared once. The chain has TRBV4-3 and TRBJ2-4; D tentatively fits TRBD1 or TRBD2 (6 bases each). In germline, CDR1 is LGHNA, CDR2 YSLEER. This CDR3 is 15 amino acids long. V lost 5 bases and J lost 4, with 15 bases in between. The CDR3 loop reads CASSKGGKVKNIQYF. Here the CDR3 DNA reads TGCGCCAGCAGCAAAGGGGGGAAGGTTAAAAACATTCAGTACTTC.

This clonotype was counted a few times. The J gene is TRBJ2-3, the V gene TRBV10-2, with D perhaps matching TRBD2 (6 bases). V was shortened by 3 bases and J by 4 bases, with 11 bases between the two germline ends. The CDR3 has 14 residues. Germline V CDR1 and CDR2: WSHSY, SAAADI. CDR3 in DNA: TGCGCCAGCAGTGATCGGGACTTTTCAGATACGCAGTATTTT. It specifies CASSDRDFSDTQYF.

The chain uses TRBV7-6 and TRBJ2-5; TRBD1 might be the D (5 bases). CDR1 and CDR2 (germline): SGHVS, FNYEAQ. The CDR3 consists of 14 residues. Trimming removed 4 bases at V and 4 bases at J, with 13 bases between. The CDR3 DNA reads TGTGCCAGCAGCTCAGGGCCTGGCGGAGAGACCCAGTACTTC. Its protein is CASSSGPGGETQYF. Together with reference TRBV7-6 and TRBJ2-5, the CDR3 gives the full variable domain: GAGVSQSPRYKVTKRGQDVALRCDPISGHVSLYWYRQALGQGPEFLTYFNYEAQQDKSGLPNDRFSAERPEGSISTLTIQRTEQRDSAMYRCASSSGPGGETQYFGPGTRLLVL.

A few counts support this clonotype. The CDR3 loop reads CASPLILSYNEQFF. CDR3 bases: TGTGCCAGCCCCCTCATCCTCTCCTACAATGAGCAGTTCTTC. V gene TRBV6-5 combines with J gene TRBJ2-1, with no clear D. CDR1 is MNHEY, CDR2 SVGAGI, per germline. This CDR3 is 14 amino acids long. V dropped 8 bases and J dropped 0 bases, with 11 bases sitting between them.

V is TRBV12-3 or TRBV12-4 and J is TRBJ1-2; no definite D call. V was trimmed by 2 bases and J by 5 bases, leaving 9 bases between them. The CDR3 sequence is 13 residues long. CDR3 in amino acids: CASSLPWTYGYTF. CDR3 coding DNA: TGTGCCAGCAGTTTACCTTGGACGTATGGCTACACCTTC.

This chain connects TRBV6-1 to TRBJ2-3; the match to TRBD2 covers 11 bases. The trim removed 2 bases at V and 2 bases at J, leaving 9 bases unmatched. The CDR3 contains 18 residues. Germline CDR1 is MNHNS and CDR2 is SASEGT. This chain's CDR3 is CASSETSGTSGLTDTQYF. CDR3 DNA: TGTGCCAGCAGTGAAACCTCCGGGACTAGCGGACTCACAGATACGCAGTATTTT.

Regarding this clonotype: A much more abundant neighbour one base away suggests this may be a read error. This chain uses TRBV2 with TRBJ1-4; D is uncertain. Germline V lookup: CDR1 SNHLY, CDR2 FYNNEI. The CDR3 sequence is 12 residues long. This CDR3 is CASSDGNEKPFF. The CDR3 coding sequence is TGTGCCAGCAGTGACGGGAATGAAAAACCGTTTTTT.

This clonotype came up many times. The rearrangement uses TRBV12-3 or TRBV12-4 and TRBJ2-7; D not certain. The CDR3 loop spans 14 amino acids. The V end was cut by 3 bases, the J end by 2 bases, with 11 bases between. This CDR3 reads CASSFNGIPYEQYF. The CDR3 DNA reads as TGTGCCAGCAGTTTTAACGGTATACCCTACGAGCAGTACTTC.

V and J are TRBV28 and TRBJ2-7; 10 nucleotides line up with TRBD2. The CDR3 is made up of 15 amino acids. J gave up 2 bases and V 4 bases, and 5 bases lay outside the gene matches. Germline CDR1 MDHEN, CDR2 SYDVKM. The CDR3 protein is CASSYTGLATYEQYF. The CDR3 region has the DNA TGTGCCAGCAGTTACACGGGACTAGCGACCTACGAGCAGTACTTC.

Only a few counts were recorded for this clonotype. In DNA, the CDR3 is TGTGCCAGCAGTCATAACTTACAGGGCTCTGAAGCTTTCTTT. Its protein is CASSHNLQGSEAFF. V usage is TRBV6-1 and J usage is TRBJ1-1; D might be TRBD1 (6 bases). The CDR3 is 14 residues long. Germline-derived CDR1 and CDR2 are MNHNS and SASEGT. Trimming took off 5 bases at V and 6 bases at J, with 16 bases between the two ends.

By sample fraction, this clonotype is medium-sized. This sequence joins TRBV27 and TRBJ2-7; TRBD2 aligns across 7 bases. CDR3 length: 15 residues. The germline CDR1 and CDR2 sequences are MNHEY and SMNVEV (reference sequence). V trimming: 8 bases; J trimming: 0 bases; junction bases outside the gene matches: 10. The CDR3 loop is CASAAGVTLSYEQYF. The CDR3 bases are TGTGCCAGCGCGGCGGGGGTAACCCTCTCCTACGAGCAGTACTTC.

The rearrangement uses TRBV7-9 and TRBJ2-4; a possible D gene is TRBD1 (5 bases). This CDR3 comprises 17 residues. Trimming took off 1 base at V and 1 base at J, with 14 bases between the two ends. Germline CDR1 SEHNR, CDR2 FQNEAQ (reference sequence). CDR3 sequence: CASSLVAKAGAKNIQYF. In DNA, the CDR3 is TGTGCCAGCAGCTTAGTCGCAAAAGCAGGGGCCAAAAACATTCAGTACTTC.

This clonotype occurred many times. One junction end disagrees with the germline gene, perhaps due to a read error. The chain uses TRBV2 and TRBJ2-7; maybe TRBD2 (6 bases). Germline V gene sequence: CDR1 SNHLY, CDR2 FYNNEI. This CDR3 is built from 12 residues. The CDR3 sequence: CASSERGRTRQF. DNA of the CDR3: TGTGCCAGCAGTGAGCGGGGTAGGACCAGGCAGTTC.

This clonotype has at least ten counts. J is TRBJ1-4 and V is TRBV7-2; TRBD1 agrees at 9 bases. V shed 5 bases and J 8 bases; nucleotides not matched to a gene: 9. The CDR3 runs 15 residues. The germline V gene encodes CDR1 SGHTA and CDR2 FQGNSA. DNA of the CDR3: TGTGCCAGCAGCCCCCCGGGACAGGGTAACGAAAAACTGTTTTTT. Protein: CASSPPGQGNEKLFF.

V and J are TRBV5-1 and TRBJ2-3; D is uncertain. Germline V lookup: CDR1 SGHRS, CDR2 YFSETQ. V dropped 0 bases and J dropped 3 bases, with 8 bases sitting between them. The CDR3 runs 14 residues. The DNA of the CDR3 is TGCGCCAGCAGCTTGGTCCCCGCGACAGATACGCAGTATTTT. As protein: CASSLVPATDTQYF.

This clonotype was seen ten or more times. The V gene is TRBV15, the J gene TRBJ2-2; 7 bases align to TRBD2. The CDR3 contains 13 residues. V shed 1 base, J shed 10 bases, and the junction held 3 bases outside the gene matches. The germline V gene encodes CDR1 LNHNV and CDR2 YYDKDF (reference sequence). The CDR3 region has the DNA TGTGCCACCAGCAGAGTGGCGGGAGAGGAGCTGTTTTTT. Its protein is CATSRVAGEELFF.

The chain is built from TRBV20-1 and TRBJ2-5; 7 bases match TRBD1. The CDR3 is 17 residues long. The junction had 16 bases not matched to a gene; V was cut back by 5 bases and J by 1 base. Germline loops: CDR1 DFQATT, CDR2 SNEGSKA (reference sequence). CDR3 amino acids: CSASRYLGRGSQETQYF. CDR3 DNA: TGCAGTGCTTCACGCTACCTCGGCAGGGGGTCCCAAGAGACCCAGTACTTC.

In its sample, this clonotype was seen a few times. The genes are TRBV10-3 and TRBJ2-3; maybe TRBD2 (5 bases). Trimming removed 6 bases at V and 2 bases at J, with 12 bases between. The CDR3 has 14 residues. The germline CDR1 and CDR2 sequences are ENHRY and SYGVKD. CDR3 protein: CAIRSSQSTDTQYF. The CDR3 DNA is TGTGCCATCAGATCTAGCCAGTCCACAGATACGCAGTATTTT.

This sequence joins TRBV6-6 and TRBJ2-3; the match to TRBD1 covers 8 bases. The J segment lost 2 bases and the V segment lost 1 base, leaving 5 bases of the junction unmatched. This CDR3 contains 16 residues. Germline lookup yields CDR1 MNHNY and CDR2 SVGAGI (reference sequence). This CDR3 reads CASSYFFQGATDTQYF. The CDR3, as DNA: TGTGCCAGCAGTTACTTTTTTCAGGGGGCCACAGATACGCAGTATTTT.

To note about this clonotype: A much larger clonotype is one base distant, so this may be a read error. The rearrangement links TRBV5-4 to TRBJ1-6, with a possible D match to TRBD1 (5 bases). The CDR3 loop spans 14 amino acids. Per germline, CDR1 SGHNT and CDR2 YYREEE (reference sequence). The CDR3 sequence is CASSLDSYNSSLHF. The CDR3 nucleotides are TGTGCCAGCAGCCTCGACAGCTATAATTCATCCCTCCACTTT.

A remark on this clonotype: A junction end diverges from the germline sequence, so it may reflect a read error. This chain links TRBV4-1 with TRBJ2-7, with D perhaps matching TRBD1 or TRBD2 (6 bases each). CDR1 is MGHRA, CDR2 YSYEKL, per germline. The CDR3 loop spans 12 amino acids. CDR3 sequence reads: CASSLRGDEQYF. The CDR3 region has the DNA TGTGCCAGCAGTTTAAGGGGGGACGAGCAGTACTTC.

This clonotype was seen repeatedly, ten times or more. This chain connects TRBV19 to TRBJ2-7; 9 bases align to TRBD2. The J segment lost 2 bases and the V segment lost 5 bases, leaving 16 bases of the junction unmatched. The CDR3 spans 18 residues. Germline V CDR1 and CDR2: LNHDA, SQIVND (reference sequence). The CDR3 coding sequence is TGTGCCAGTAGTCCCCGCTTCTTAGCGGGAGAGGGGGCCTACGAGCAGTACTTC. It is translated as CASSPRFLAGEGAYEQYF. The full variable domain, rest sourced from reference TRBV19 and TRBJ2-7, is DGGITQSPKYLFRKEGQNVTLSCEQNLNHDAMYWYRQDPGQGLRLIYYSQIVNDFQKGDIAEGYSVSREKKESFPLTVTSAQKNPTAFYLCASSPRFLAGEGAYEQYFGPGTRLTVT.

The CDR3 reads CAIKTLAGGRSGQYF. CDR3 nucleotides: TGTGCCATCAAGACACTAGCGGGGGGCCGGTCGGGGCAGTATTTT. J is TRBJ2-3 and V is TRBV10-3, with 12 bases identical to TRBD2. The J segment lost 11 bases and the V segment lost 7 bases, leaving 13 bases of the junction unmatched. The CDR3 consists of 15 residues. CDR1 and CDR2 (germline): ENHRY, SYGVKD.

Only a few counts were recorded for this clonotype. This rearrangement joins TRBV5-1 to TRBJ2-3, with TRBD2 matching over 9 bases. V gave up 7 bases and J gave up 2 bases; unmatched junction bases: 8. This CDR3 is 15 amino acids long. Germline V gives CDR1 SGHRS, CDR2 YFSETQ. The CDR3, as DNA: TGCGCCAGCTTAGTAGCGGGGGCAAACACAGATACGCAGTATTTT. Its protein is CASLVAGANTDTQYF. The entire variable domain, with the rest obtained from reference TRBV5-1 and TRBJ2-3, is as follows: KAGVTQTPRYLIKTRGQQVTLSCSPISGHRSVSWYQQTPGQGLQFLFEYFSETQRNKGNFPGRFSGRQFSNSRSEMNVSTLELGDSALYLCASLVAGANTDTQYFGPGTRLTVL.